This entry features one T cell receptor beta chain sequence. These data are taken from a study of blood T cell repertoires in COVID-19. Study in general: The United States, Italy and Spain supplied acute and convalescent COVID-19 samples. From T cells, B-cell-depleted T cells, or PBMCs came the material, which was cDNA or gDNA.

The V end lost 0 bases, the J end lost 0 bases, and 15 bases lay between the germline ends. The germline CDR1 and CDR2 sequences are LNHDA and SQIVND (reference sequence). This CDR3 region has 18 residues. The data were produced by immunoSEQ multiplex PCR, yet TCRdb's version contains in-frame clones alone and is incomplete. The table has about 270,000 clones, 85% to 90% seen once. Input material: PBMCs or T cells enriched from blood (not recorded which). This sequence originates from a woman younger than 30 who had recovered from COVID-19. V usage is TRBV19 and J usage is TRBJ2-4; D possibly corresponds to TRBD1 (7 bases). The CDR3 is CASSIDSLRGEAKNIQYF. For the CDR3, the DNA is TGTGCCAGTAGTATAGATTCCCTCAGGGGGGAAGCCAAAAACATTCAGTACTTC. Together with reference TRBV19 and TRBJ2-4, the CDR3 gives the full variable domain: DGGITQSPKYLFRKEGQNVTLSCEQNLNHDAMYWYRQDPGQGLRLIYYSQIVNDFQKGDIAEGYSVSREKKESFPLTVTSAQKNPTAFYLCASSIDSLRGEAKNIQYFGAGTRLSVL.